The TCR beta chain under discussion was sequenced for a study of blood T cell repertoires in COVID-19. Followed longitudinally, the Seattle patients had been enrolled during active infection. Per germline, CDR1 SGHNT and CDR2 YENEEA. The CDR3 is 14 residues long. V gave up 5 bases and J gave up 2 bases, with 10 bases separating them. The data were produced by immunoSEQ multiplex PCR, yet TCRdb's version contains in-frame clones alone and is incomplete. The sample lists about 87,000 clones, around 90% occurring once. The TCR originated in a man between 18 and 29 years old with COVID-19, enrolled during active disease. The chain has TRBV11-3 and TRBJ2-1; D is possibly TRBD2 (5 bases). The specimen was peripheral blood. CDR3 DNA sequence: TGTGCCAGCAGCGGGAGTTGGCCCTACAATGAGCAGTTCTTC. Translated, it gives CASSGSWPYNEQFF.